This is a list of T cell receptor beta chains from one sample in a study of blood T cells in healthy people across ages. TCRdb independently ran MiXCR on the 5' RACE reads; one entry per CDR3 protein. The repertoire has hundreds of thousands of distinct CDR3 sequences, 58% of them found once; the top ten carry over 20%. Sequenced material: blood. These receptors all come from a man in his thirties or forties in good health. Each CDR3 is given with its conserved first and last residue. A D gene is named only where the DNA matches it firmly. The listing skips clone size in some rows; elsewhere it reads once, few, many or a size class.

d_call: TRBD1
j_call: TRBJ2-3
clone_size: -
v_call: TRBV20-1
cdr3_aa: CSALRGQGTDTQYF
cdr3_nt: TGCAGTGCCTTGAGGGGACAGGGCACAGATACGCAGTATTTT

d_call: -
j_call: TRBJ2-1
clone_size: few
v_call: TRBV29-1
cdr3_aa: CSVEGLAQWNEQFF
cdr3_nt: TGCAGCGTTGAAGGCCTAGCGCAATGGAATGAGCAGTTCTTC

d_call: TRBD2
j_call: TRBJ2-3
clone_size: few
v_call: TRBV6-4
cdr3_aa: CASSDSSGGAGTDTQYF
cdr3_nt: TGTGCCAGCAGTGACTCTAGCGGGGGGGCTGGCACAGATACGCAGTATTTT

d_call: -
j_call: TRBJ2-7
clone_size: -
v_call: TRBV20-1
cdr3_aa: CIASDTYEQYF
cdr3_nt: TGCATTGCTAGCGATACCTACGAGCAGTACTTC

d_call: -
j_call: TRBJ2-7
clone_size: -
v_call: TRBV20-1
cdr3_aa: CSARDVGGGLLSGQYF
cdr3_nt: TGCAGTGCTAGAGATGTGGGGGGTGGCCTTCTGAGCGGGCAGTACTTC

d_call: -
j_call: TRBJ1-1
clone_size: -
v_call: TRBV6-2/TRBV6-3
cdr3_aa: CASSYIGMDTEAFF
cdr3_nt: TGTGCCAGCAGTTACATTGGGATGGACACTGAAGCTTTCTTT

d_call: -
j_call: TRBJ1-5
clone_size: -
v_call: TRBV6-5
cdr3_aa: CASSYSNGSSNQPQHF
cdr3_nt: TGTGCCAGCAGTTACTCGAACGGCAGTAGCAATCAGCCCCAGCATTTT

d_call: TRBD2
j_call: TRBJ2-3
clone_size: -
v_call: TRBV19
cdr3_aa: CASSTHPPGTSGTDTQYF
cdr3_nt: TGTGCCAGTAGTACGCACCCGCCAGGGACTAGCGGAACAGATACGCAGTATTTT

d_call: TRBD1
j_call: TRBJ2-5
clone_size: once
v_call: TRBV24-1
cdr3_aa: CATSEPGTGDRETQYF
cdr3_nt: TGTGCCACCAGTGAACCCGGGACAGGGGACCGGGAGACCCAGTACTTC

d_call: TRBD2
j_call: TRBJ2-1
clone_size: once
v_call: TRBV2
cdr3_aa: CASKEREFYNEQFF
cdr3_nt: TGTGCCAGCAAGGAGCGGGAGTTCTACAATGAGCAGTTCTTC

d_call: -
j_call: TRBJ1-6
clone_size: -
v_call: TRBV5-1
cdr3_aa: CASSLGPTGLNSPLHF
cdr3_nt: TGCGCCAGCAGCTTGGGACCCACCGGACTGAATTCACCCCTCCACTTT

d_call: TRBD2
j_call: TRBJ2-3
clone_size: -
v_call: TRBV9
cdr3_aa: CASSELAGLPFDPDTQYF
cdr3_nt: TGTGCCAGCAGCGAACTAGCGGGGCTCCCATTTGACCCAGATACGCAGTATTTT

d_call: TRBD2
j_call: TRBJ2-5
clone_size: -
v_call: TRBV7-2
cdr3_aa: CASSLGGSGREQYF
cdr3_nt: TGTGCCAGCAGCTTAGGGGGTAGCGGGAGGGAACAGTACTTC

d_call: -
j_call: TRBJ2-7
clone_size: -
v_call: TRBV2
cdr3_aa: CASSDSLGAPSYEQYF
cdr3_nt: TGTGCCAGCAGTGATAGTCTCGGGGCCCCAAGCTACGAGCAGTACTTC

d_call: TRBD1
j_call: TRBJ1-2
clone_size: -
v_call: TRBV6-1
cdr3_aa: CASSEERDRGQPNYGYTF
cdr3_nt: TGTGCCAGCAGTGAAGAACGGGACAGGGGGCAGCCTAACTATGGCTACACCTTC

d_call: -
j_call: TRBJ2-7
clone_size: few
v_call: TRBV20-1
cdr3_aa: CSAGLESEQYF
cdr3_nt: TGCAGTGCTGGTCTTGAGTCCGAGCAGTACTTC

d_call: -
j_call: TRBJ2-4
clone_size: few
v_call: TRBV28
cdr3_aa: CASSFGGLAKNIQYF
cdr3_nt: TGTGCCAGCAGTTTTGGGGGGCTAGCCAAAAACATTCAGTACTTC

d_call: TRBD2
j_call: TRBJ2-1
clone_size: -
v_call: TRBV11-1
cdr3_aa: CASTPGRGINEQFF
cdr3_nt: TGTGCCAGCACACCCGGGAGGGGTATCAATGAGCAGTTCTTC